The 5 T cell receptor beta chains reported below all come from one sample, sequenced in a study of OX40 agonist ivuxolimab in advanced cancers. Library preparation employed the immunoSEQ multiplex PCR assay. TCRdb retrieved this table from immuneACCESS and kept in-frame rearrangements only. Not all clones are present; in checked studies, unresolved V genes account for under half, and no reason is known for the remainder. In this sample the table shows 60,000 or so clones, 80% to 90% of which occur a single time. The top ten clonotypes cover 5% to 5.5% of the sample. The starting material was CD4+ or CD8+ T cells sorted from blood, obtained in a trial of the OX40 agonist ivuxolimab. The receptors come from an adult with an advanced solid tumor such as melanoma, head and neck, liver or kidney cancer.

The chain is built from TRBV6-1 and TRBJ1-1; D perhaps matches TRBD1 (5 bases). Per germline, CDR1 MNHNS and CDR2 SASEGT. Trimming left V 5 bases short and J 4 bases short, with 11 bases between. The CDR3 extends over 13 amino acids. CDR3 protein: CASSLRGGTEAFF. DNA of the CDR3: TGTGCCAGCAGTCTAAGGGGTGGCACTGAAGCTTTCTTT.

The CDR3 DNA sequence: TGTGCCAGCTCACCAGGTAGCAGTTACGAGCAGTACTTC. Its protein is CASSPGSSYEQYF. This chain links TRBV18 with TRBJ2-7; D uncertain. The CDR3 contains 13 residues. Germline values: CDR1 KGHSH, CDR2 LQKENI. The V end lost 2 bases, the J end lost 4 bases, and 9 bases lay between the germline ends.

The chain is built from TRBV4-1 and TRBJ1-2, with a weak D call TRBD1 (5 bases). Germline V gene data show CDR1 as MGHRA and CDR2 as YSYEKL. Between the trimmed V and J ends, which lost 1 base and 5 bases, there was a span of 14 bases. The CDR3 has 15 residues. The CDR3 loop reads CASSQGAGPLYGYTF. The CDR3 nucleotides read TGCGCCAGCAGCCAAGGGGCAGGGCCCCTATATGGCTACACCTTC.

The chain's CDR3 is CASSYPGLSYNEQFF. The CDR3 nucleotides are TGTGCCAGCAGCTACCCAGGACTCTCGTACAATGAGCAGTTCTTC. The chain is built from TRBV5-4 and TRBJ2-1; D is possibly TRBD2 (5 bases). This CDR3 is 15 amino acids long. Germline V gene lookup returns CDR1 SGHNT and CDR2 YYREEE (reference sequence). V was cut by 3 bases and J by 4 bases, with 14 bases left in between. The full variable domain, in which reference TRBV5-4 and TRBJ2-1 provide the parts outside the CDR3, is ETGVTQSPTHLIKTRGQQVTLRCSSQSGHNTVSWYQQALGQGPQFIFQYYREEENGRGNFPPRFSGLQFPNYSSELNVNALELDDSALYLCASSYPGLSYNEQFFGPGTRLTVL.

The gene calls are TRBV4-2 and TRBJ2-1; D is uncertain. The CDR3 contains 12 residues. The germline V gene encodes CDR1 LGHNA and CDR2 YNFKEQ. V dropped 0 bases and J dropped 8 bases, with 5 bases sitting between them. This chain's CDR3 is CASSQDLHEQFF. In nucleotides, the CDR3 is TGTGCCAGCAGCCAAGATCTCCATGAGCAGTTCTTC.